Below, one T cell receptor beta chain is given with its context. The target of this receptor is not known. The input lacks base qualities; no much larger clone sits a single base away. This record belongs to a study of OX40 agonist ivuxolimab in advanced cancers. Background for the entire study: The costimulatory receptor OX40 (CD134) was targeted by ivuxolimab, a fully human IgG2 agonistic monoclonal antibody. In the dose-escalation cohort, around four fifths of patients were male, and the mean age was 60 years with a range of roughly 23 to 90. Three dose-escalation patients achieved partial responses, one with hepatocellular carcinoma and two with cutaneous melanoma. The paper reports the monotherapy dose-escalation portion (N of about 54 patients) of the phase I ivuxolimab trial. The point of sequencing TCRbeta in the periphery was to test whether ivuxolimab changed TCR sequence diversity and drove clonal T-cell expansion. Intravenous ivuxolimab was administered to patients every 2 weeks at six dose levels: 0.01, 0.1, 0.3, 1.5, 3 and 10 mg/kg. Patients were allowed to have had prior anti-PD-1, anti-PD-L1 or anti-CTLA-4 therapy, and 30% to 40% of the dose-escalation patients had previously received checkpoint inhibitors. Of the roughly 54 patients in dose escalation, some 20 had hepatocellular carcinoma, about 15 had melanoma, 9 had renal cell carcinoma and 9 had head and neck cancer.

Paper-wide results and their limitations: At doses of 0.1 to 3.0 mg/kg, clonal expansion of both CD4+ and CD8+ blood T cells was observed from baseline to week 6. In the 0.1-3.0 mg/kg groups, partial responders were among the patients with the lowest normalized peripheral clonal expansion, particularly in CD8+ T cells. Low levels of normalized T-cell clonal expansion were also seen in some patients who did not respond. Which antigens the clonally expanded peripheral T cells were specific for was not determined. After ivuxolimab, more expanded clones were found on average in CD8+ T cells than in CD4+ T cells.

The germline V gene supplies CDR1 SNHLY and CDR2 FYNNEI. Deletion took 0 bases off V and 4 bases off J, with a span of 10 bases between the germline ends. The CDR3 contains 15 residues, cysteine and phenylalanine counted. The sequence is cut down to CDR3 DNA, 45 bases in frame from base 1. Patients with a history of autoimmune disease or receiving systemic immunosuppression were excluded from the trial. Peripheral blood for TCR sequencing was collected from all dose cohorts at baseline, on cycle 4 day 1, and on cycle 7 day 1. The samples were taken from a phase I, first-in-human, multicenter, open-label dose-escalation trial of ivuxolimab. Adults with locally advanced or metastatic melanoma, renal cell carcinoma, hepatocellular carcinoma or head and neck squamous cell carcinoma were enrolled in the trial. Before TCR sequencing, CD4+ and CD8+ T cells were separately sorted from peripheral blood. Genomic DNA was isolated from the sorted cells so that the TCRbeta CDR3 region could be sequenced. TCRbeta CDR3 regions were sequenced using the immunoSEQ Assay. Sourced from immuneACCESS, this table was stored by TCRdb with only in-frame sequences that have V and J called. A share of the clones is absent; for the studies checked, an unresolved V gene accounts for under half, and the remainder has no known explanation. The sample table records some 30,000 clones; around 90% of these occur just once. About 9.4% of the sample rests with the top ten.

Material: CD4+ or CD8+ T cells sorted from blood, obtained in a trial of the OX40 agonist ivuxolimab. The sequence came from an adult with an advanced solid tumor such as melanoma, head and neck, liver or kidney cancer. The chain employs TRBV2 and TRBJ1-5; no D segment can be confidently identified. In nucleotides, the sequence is TGTGCCAGCAGTGAAGCTATTAGAGGGAATCAGCCCCAGCATTTT. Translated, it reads CASSEAIRGNQPQHF.